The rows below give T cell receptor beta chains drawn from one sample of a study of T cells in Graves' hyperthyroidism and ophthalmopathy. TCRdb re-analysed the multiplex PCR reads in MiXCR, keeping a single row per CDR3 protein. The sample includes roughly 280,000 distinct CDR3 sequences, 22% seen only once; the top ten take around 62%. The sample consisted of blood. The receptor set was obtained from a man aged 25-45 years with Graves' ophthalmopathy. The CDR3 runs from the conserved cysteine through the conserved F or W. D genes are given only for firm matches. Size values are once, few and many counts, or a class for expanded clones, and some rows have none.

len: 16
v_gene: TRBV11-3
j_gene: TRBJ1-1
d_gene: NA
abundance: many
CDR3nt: TGTGCCAGCAGCCCGTGGGCGCGAGGGCCATTCTCTAGGGCTTTCTTT
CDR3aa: CASSPWARGPFSRAFF

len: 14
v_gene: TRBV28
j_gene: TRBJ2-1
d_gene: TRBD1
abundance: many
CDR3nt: TGTGCCAGCAGTTGGACAGGGACGTGGAATGAGCAGTTCTTC
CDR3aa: CASSWTGTWNEQFF

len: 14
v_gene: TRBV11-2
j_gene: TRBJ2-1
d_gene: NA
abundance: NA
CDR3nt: TGTGCCAGCAGCTTTGGGCGGGACCACAATGAGCAGTTCTTC
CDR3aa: CASSFGRDHNEQFF

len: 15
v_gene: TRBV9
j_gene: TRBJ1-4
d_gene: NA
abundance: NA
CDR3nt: TGTGCCAGCAGCCCCAACAGGGCAACTAATGAAAAACTGTTTTTT
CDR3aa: CASSPNRATNEKLFF

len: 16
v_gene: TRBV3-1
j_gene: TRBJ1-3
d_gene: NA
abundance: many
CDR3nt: TGTGCCAGCAGCCGGGACGCTGTACTTTCTGGAAACACCATATATTTT
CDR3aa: CASSRDAVLSGNTIYF

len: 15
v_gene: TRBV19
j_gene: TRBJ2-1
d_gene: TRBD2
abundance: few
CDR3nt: TGTGCCAGTAGTATTTACAGCGGGAAGGACTATGAGCAGTTCTTC
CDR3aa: CASSIYSGKDYEQFF

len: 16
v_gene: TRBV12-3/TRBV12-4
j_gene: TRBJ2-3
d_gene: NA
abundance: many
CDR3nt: TGTGCCAGCAGTTTAGGCTCGGGCATCGGCACAGATACGCAGTATTTT
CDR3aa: CASSLGSGIGTDTQYF

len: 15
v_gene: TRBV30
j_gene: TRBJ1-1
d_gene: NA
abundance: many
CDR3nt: TGTGCCTGGAGAATGAAAAGAGGGATGAACACTGAAGCTTTCTTT
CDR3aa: CAWRMKRGMNTEAFF

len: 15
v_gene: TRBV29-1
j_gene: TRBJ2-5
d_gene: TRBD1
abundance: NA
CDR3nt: TGCAGCGTTGGGGTGACAGGGGGCCTTCAAGAGACCCAGTACTTC
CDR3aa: CSVGVTGGLQETQYF

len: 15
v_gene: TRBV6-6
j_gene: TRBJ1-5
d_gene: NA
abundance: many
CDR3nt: TGTGCCAGCAGTTACTCACGCTCGAGCAATCAGCCCCAGCATTTT
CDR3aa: CASSYSRSSNQPQHF

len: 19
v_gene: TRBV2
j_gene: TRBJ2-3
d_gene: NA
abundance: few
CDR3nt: TGTGCCAGCAGGGAGGATCTGGGACTAGGGACAGCTAGCACAGATACGCAGTATTTT
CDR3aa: CASREDLGLGTASTDTQYF

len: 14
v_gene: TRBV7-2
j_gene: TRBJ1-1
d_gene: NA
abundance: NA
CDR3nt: TGTGCCAGCAGTCGGGACTGGGGGGCGCAGAGGGCTTTCTTT
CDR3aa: CASSRDWGAQRAFF

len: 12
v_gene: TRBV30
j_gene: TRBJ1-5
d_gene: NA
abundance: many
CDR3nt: TGTGCCTGGACGGTCAACGATCAGCCCCAGCATTTT
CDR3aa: CAWTVNDQPQHF

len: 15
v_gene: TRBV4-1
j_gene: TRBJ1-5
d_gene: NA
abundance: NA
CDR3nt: TGCGCCAGCAGCTCCGCGGACCGTAGCAATCAGCCCCAGCATTTT
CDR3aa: CASSSADRSNQPQHF

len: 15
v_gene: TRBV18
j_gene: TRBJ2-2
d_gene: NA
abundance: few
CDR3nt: TGTGCCAGCTCACCACCTAGTCAGCACACCGGGGAGCTGTTTTTT
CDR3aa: CASSPPSQHTGELFF

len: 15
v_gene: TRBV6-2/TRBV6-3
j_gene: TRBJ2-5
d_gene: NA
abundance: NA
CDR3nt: TGTGCCAGCGAATACAGACCCGACGGGGTTGAGACCCAGTACTTC
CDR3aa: CASEYRPDGVETQYF

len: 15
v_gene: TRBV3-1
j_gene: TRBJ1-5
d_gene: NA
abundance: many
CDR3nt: TGTGCCAGCAGCCAAGGCACCCTGGGCAATCAGCCCCAGCATTTT
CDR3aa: CASSQGTLGNQPQHF

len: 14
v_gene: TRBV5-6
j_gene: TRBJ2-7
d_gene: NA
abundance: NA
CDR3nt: TGTGCCAGCAGCTTTCGGACAGTCCGGTACGAGCAGTACTTC
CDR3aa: CASSFRTVRYEQYF

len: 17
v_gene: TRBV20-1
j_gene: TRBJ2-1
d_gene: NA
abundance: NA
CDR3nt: TGCAGTGCTAGAGATCAAGATTTGAGGAGCTCCTACAATGAGCAGTTCTTC
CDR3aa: CSARDQDLRSSYNEQFF

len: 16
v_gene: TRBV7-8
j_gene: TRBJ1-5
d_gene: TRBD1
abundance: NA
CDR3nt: TGTGCCAGCAGCTTCTTCACCGACAGGGGCAATCAGCCCCAGCATTTT
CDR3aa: CASSFFTDRGNQPQHF

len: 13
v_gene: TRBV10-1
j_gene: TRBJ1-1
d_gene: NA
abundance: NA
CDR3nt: TGCGCCAGCAGTGAGTCTTTATGGAGTGAAGCTTTCTTT
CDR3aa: CASSESLWSEAFF

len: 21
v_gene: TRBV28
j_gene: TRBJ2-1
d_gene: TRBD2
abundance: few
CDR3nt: TGTGCCAGCTCGCTCGGACAGGGTCTGATTCGGACTAGCGGGAGAGTCGATGAGCAGTTCTTC
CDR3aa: CASSLGQGLIRTSGRVDEQFF

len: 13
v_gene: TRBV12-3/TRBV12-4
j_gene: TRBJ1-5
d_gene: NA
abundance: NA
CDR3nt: TGTGCCAGCCGGGAGGGGGAATTCGGGCCCCAGCATTTT
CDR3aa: CASREGEFGPQHF

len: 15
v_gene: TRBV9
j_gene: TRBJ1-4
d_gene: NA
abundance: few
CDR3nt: TGTGCCAGCAGCGTAGGTCCAGGGCGGGTTGAAAAACTGTTTTTT
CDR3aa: CASSVGPGRVEKLFF

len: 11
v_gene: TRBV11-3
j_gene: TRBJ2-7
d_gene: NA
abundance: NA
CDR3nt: TGTGCCAGCAGCTTAGCGGTCGAGCAGTACTTC
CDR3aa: CASSLAVEQYF

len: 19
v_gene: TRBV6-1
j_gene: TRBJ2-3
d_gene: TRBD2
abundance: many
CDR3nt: TGTGCCAGCTCCTCCCCCGGGACTAGCGGGATCCGGATCACAGATACGCAGTATTTT
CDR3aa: CASSSPGTSGIRITDTQYF

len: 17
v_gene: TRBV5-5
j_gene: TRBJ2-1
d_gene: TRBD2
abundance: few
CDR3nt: TGTGCCAGCAGCTTGGTATTTGGGACTAGCGGGAGTAATGAGCAGTTCTTC
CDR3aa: CASSLVFGTSGSNEQFF

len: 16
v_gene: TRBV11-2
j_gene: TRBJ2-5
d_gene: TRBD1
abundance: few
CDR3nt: TGTGCCAGCAGCCGTTTCGGGACAGTAGGAAAAGAGACCCAGTACTTC
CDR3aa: CASSRFGTVGKETQYF

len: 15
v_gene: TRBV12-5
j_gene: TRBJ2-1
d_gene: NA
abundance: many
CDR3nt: TGTGCTAGTGGTTTGGGTCGTGACAGGTTAAATGAGCAGTTCTTC
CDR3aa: CASGLGRDRLNEQFF

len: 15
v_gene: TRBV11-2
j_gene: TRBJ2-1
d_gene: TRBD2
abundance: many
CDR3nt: TGTGCCAGCAGCTCCGGGACTACTTACTACAATGAGCAGTTCTTC
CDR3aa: CASSSGTTYYNEQFF

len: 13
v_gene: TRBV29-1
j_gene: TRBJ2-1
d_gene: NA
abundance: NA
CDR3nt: TGCAGCGTTATGGAACTGAAGGGATACGAGCAGTTCTTC
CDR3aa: CSVMELKGYEQFF

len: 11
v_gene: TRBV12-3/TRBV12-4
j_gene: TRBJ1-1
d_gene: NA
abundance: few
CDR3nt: TGTGCCAGCAGTTTAGGACTAATCCCTTTCTTT
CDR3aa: CASSLGLIPFF

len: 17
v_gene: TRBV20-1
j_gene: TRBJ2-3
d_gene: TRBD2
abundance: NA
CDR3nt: TGCAGTGCTGACGCAACGCCAGCGGGAGGGCCGCCAGATACGCAGTATTTT
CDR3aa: CSADATPAGGPPDTQYF

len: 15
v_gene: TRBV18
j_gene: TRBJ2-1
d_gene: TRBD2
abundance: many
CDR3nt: TGTGCCAGCTCACCCGGACTAGCGGAGAGAAATGAGCAGTTCTTC
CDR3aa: CASSPGLAERNEQFF

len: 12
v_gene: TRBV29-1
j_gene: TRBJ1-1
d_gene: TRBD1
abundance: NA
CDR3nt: TGCAGCGTCGTGGACAGGGTGGCTGAAGCTTTCTTT
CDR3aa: CSVVDRVAEAFF

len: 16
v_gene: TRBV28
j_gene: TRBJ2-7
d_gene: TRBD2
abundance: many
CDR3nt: TGTGCCAGCAGTTTACTGGGACTAGCGGGCTCCTACGAGCAGTACTTC
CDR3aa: CASSLLGLAGSYEQYF

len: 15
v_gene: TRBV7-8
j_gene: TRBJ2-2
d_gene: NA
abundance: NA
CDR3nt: TGTGCCAGTCGACGGGACGCAACGAACACCGGGGAGCTGTTTTTT
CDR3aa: CASRRDATNTGELFF

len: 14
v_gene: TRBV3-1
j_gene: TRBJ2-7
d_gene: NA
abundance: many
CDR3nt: TGTGCCAGCAGCCCCCGAGTAGCGGTCTACGAGCAGTACTTC
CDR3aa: CASSPRVAVYEQYF

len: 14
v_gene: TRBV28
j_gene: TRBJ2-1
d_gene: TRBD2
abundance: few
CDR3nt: TGTGCCAGCAGCTCCTTTGGGGAGGGCCGTGAGCAGTTCTTC
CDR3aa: CASSSFGEGREQFF